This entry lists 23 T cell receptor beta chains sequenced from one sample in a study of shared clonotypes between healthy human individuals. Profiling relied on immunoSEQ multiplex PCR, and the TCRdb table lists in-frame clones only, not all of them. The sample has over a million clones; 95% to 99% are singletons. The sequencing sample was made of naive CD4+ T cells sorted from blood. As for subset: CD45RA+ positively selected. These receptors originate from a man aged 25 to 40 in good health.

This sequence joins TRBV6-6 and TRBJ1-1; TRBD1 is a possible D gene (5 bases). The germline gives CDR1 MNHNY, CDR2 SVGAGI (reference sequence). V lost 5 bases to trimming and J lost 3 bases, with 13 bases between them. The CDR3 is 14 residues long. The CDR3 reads CASSLGVRDTEAFF. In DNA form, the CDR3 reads TGTGCCAGCAGTCTAGGGGTTCGGGACACTGAAGCTTTCTTT.

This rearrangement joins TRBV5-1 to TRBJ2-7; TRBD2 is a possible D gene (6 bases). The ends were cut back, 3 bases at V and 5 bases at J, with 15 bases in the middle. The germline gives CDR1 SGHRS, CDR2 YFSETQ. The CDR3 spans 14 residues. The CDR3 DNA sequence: TGCGCCAGCAGCTCCCTGGAGGGCCTGAACGAGCAGTACTTC. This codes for CASSSLEGLNEQYF.

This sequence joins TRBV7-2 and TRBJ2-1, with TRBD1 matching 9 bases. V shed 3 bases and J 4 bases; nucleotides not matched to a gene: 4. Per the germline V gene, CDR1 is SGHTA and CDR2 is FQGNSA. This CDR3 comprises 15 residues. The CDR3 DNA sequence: TGTGCCAGCAGCTTCGGACAGGGGCCTTACAATGAGCAGTTCTTC. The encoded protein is CASSFGQGPYNEQFF.

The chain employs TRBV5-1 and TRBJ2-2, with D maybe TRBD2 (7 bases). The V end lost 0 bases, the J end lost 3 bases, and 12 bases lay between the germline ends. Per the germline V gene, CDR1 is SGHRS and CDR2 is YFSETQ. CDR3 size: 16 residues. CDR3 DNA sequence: TGCGCCAGCAGCTTGGACAAAGGGGGGGACACCGGGGAGCTGTTTTTT. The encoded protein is CASSLDKGGDTGELFF.

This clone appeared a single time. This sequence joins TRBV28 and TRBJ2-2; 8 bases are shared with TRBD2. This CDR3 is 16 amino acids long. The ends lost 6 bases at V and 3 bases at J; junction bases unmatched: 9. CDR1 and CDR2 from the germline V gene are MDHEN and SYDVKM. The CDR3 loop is CASRSLGGADTGELFF. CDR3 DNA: TGTGCCAGCAGGTCCCTCGGGGGGGCTGACACCGGGGAGCTGTTTTTT.

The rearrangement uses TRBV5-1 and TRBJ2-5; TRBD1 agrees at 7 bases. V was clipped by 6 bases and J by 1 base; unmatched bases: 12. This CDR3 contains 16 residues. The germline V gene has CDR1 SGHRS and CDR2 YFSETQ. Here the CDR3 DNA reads TGCGCCAGCAAAGTAGACAGGGTGGGGGCCCAAGAGACCCAGTACTTC. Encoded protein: CASKVDRVGAQETQYF.

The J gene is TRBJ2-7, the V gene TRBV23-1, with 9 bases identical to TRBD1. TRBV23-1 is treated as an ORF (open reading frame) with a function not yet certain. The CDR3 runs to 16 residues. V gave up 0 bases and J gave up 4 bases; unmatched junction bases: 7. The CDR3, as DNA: TGCGCCAGCAGTCAATCGTGGACAGGGGTTAGGTACGAGCAGTACTTC. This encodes CASSQSWTGVRYEQYF.

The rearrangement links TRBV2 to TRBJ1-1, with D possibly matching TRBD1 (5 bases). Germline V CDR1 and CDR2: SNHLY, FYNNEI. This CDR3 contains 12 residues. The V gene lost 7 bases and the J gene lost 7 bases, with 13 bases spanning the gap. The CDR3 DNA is TGTGCCAGCAAGACAGACGCCAATGAAGCTTTCTTT. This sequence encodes CASKTDANEAFF.

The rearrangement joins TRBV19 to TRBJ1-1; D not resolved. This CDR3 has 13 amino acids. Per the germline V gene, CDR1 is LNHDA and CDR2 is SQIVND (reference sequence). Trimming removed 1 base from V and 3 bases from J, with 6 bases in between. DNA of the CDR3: TGTGCCAGTAGTATAGGCGGGTACACTGAAGCTTTCTTT. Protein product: CASSIGGYTEAFF.

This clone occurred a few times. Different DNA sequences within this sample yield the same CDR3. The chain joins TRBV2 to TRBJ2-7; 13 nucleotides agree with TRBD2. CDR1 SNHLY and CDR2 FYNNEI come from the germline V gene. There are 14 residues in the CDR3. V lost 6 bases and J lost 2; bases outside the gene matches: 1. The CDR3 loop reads CASRGTSGTYEQYF. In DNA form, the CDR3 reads TGTGCCAGCAGGGGGACTAGCGGGACCTACGAGCAGTACTTC.

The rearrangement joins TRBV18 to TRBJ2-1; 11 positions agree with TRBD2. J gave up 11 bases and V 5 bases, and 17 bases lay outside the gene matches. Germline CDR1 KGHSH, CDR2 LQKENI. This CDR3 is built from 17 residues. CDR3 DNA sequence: TGTGCCAGCTCATCTCAGACAGGACTAGCGGGCGGGCCTCAGCAGTTCTTC. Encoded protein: CASSSQTGLAGGPQQFF. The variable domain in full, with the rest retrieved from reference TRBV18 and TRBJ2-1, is NAGVMQNPRHLVRRRGQEARLRCSPMKGHSHVYWYRQLPEEGLKFMVYLQKENIIDESGMPKERFSAEFPKEGPSILRIQQVVRGDSAAYFCASSSQTGLAGGPQQFFGPGTRLTVL.

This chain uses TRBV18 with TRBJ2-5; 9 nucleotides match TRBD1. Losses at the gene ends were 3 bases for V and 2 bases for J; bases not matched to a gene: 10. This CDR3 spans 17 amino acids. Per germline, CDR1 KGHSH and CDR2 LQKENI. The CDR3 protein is CASSPRQGVSGQETQYF. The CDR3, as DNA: TGTGCCAGCTCACCTCGACAGGGGGTTAGCGGTCAAGAGACCCAGTACTTC. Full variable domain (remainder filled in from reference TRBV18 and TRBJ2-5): NAGVMQNPRHLVRRRGQEARLRCSPMKGHSHVYWYRQLPEEGLKFMVYLQKENIIDESGMPKERFSAEFPKEGPSILRIQQVVRGDSAAYFCASSPRQGVSGQETQYFGPGTRLLVL.

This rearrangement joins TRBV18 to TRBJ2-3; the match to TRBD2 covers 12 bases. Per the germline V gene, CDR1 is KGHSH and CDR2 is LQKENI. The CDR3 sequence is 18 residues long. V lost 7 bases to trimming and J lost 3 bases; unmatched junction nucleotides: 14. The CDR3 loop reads CASLPLSTSGRVTDTQYF. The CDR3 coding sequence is TGTGCCAGCTTACCCCTCTCGACTAGCGGGAGAGTAACAGATACGCAGTATTTT. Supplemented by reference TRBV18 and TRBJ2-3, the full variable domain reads NAGVMQNPRHLVRRRGQEARLRCSPMKGHSHVYWYRQLPEEGLKFMVYLQKENIIDESGMPKERFSAEFPKEGPSILRIQQVVRGDSAAYFCASLPLSTSGRVTDTQYFGPGTRLTVL.

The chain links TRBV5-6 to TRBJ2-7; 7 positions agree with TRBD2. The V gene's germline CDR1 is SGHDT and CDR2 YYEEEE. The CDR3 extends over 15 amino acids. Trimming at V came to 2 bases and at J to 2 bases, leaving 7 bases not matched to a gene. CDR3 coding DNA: TGTGCCAGCAGCTTCGCTGGTGCGGGAGCCTACGAGCAGTACTTC. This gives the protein CASSFAGAGAYEQYF. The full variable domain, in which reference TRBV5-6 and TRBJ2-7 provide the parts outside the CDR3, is DAGVTQSPTHLIKTRGQQVTLRCSPKSGHDTVSWYQQALGQGPQFIFQYYEEEERQRGNFPDRFSGHQFPNYSSELNVNALLLGDSALYLCASSFAGAGAYEQYFGPGTRLTVT.

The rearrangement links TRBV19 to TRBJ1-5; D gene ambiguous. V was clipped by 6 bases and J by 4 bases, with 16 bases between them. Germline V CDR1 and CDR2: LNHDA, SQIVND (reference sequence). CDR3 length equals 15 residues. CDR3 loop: CASSASGSKNQPQHF. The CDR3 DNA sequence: TGTGCCAGTAGCGCATCGGGGTCTAAGAATCAGCCCCAGCATTTT.

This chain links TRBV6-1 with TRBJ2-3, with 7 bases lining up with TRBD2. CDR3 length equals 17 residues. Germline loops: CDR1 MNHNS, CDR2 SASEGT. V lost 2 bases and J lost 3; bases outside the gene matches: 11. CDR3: CASSELGEGPRTDTQYF. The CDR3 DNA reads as TGTGCCAGCAGTGAACTGGGGGAGGGACCTAGGACAGATACGCAGTATTTT.

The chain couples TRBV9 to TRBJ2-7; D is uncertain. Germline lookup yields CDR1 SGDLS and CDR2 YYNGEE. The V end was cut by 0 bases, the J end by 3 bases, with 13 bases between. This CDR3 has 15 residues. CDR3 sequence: CASSVDWVRGYEQYF. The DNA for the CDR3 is TGTGCCAGCAGCGTAGATTGGGTGCGCGGCTACGAGCAGTACTTC.

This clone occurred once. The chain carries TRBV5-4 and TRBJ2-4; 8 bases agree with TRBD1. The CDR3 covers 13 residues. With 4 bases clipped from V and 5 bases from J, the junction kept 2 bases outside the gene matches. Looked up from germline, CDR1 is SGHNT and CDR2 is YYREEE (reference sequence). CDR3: CASSVTGENIQYF. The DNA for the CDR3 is TGTGCCAGCAGCGTGACAGGGGAAAACATTCAGTACTTC.

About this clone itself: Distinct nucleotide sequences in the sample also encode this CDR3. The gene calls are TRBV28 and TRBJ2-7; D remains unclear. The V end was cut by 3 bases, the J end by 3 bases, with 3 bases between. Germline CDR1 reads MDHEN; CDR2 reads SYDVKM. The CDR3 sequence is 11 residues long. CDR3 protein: CASSLYYEQYF. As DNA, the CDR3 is TGTGCCAGCAGTTTGTACTACGAGCAGTACTTC. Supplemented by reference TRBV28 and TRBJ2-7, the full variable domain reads DVKVTQSSRYLVKRTGEKVFLECVQDMDHENMFWYRQDPGLGLRLIYFSYDVKMKEKGDIPEGYSVSREKKERFSLILESASTNQTSMYLCASSLYYEQYFGPGTRLTVT.

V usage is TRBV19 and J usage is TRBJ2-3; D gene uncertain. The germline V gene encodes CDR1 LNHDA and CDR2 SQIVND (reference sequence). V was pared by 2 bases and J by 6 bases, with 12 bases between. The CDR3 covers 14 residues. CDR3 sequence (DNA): TGTGCCAGTAGTATAACCGCTCTGTTGGATACGCAGTATTTT. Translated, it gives CASSITALLDTQYF.

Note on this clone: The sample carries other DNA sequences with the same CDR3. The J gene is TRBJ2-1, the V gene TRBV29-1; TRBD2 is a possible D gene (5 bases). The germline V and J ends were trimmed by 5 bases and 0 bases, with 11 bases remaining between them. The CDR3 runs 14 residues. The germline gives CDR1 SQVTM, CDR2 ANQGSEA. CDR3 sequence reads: CSVLGRGSYNEQFF. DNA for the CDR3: TGCAGCGTTCTAGGTCGGGGCTCCTACAATGAGCAGTTCTTC.

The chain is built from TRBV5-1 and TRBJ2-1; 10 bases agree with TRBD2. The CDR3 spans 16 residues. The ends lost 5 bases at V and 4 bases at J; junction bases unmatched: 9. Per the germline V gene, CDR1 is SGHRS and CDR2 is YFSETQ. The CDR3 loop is CASRSSLAGAYNEQFF. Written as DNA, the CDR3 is TGCGCCAGCAGGTCCTCTCTAGCGGGAGCTTACAATGAGCAGTTCTTC.

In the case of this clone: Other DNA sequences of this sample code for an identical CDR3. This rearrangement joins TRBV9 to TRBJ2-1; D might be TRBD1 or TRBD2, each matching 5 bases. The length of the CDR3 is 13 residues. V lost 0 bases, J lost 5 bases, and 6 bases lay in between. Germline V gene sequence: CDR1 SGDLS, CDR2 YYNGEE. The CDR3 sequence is CASSVVGDNEQFF. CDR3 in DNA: TGTGCCAGCAGCGTAGTGGGGGACAATGAGCAGTTCTTC.